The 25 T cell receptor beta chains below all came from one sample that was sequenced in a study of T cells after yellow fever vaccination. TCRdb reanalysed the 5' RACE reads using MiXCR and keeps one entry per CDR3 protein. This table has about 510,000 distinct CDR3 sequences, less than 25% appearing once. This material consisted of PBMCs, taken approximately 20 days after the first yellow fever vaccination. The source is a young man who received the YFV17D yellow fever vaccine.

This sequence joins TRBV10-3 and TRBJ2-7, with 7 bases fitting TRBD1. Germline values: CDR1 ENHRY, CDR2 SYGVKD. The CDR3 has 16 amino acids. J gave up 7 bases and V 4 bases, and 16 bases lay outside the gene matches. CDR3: CAISAPDRTLRVEQYF. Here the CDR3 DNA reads TGTGCCATCAGTGCCCCGGACAGGACTCTACGAGTAGAGCAGTACTTC.

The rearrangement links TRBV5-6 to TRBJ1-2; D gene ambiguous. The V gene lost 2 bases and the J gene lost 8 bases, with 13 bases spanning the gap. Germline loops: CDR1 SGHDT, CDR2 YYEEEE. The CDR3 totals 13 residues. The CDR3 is CASSFWVYGGYTF. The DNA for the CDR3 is TGTGCCAGCAGCTTTTGGGTCTATGGGGGCTACACCTTC.

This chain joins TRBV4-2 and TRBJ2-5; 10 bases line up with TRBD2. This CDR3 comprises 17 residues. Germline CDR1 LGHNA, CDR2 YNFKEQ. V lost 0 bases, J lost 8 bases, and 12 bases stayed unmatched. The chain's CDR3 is CASSQDQLAGASGTQYF. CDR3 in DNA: TGTGCCAGCAGCCAAGATCAGCTAGCGGGGGCGTCAGGAACCCAGTACTTC.

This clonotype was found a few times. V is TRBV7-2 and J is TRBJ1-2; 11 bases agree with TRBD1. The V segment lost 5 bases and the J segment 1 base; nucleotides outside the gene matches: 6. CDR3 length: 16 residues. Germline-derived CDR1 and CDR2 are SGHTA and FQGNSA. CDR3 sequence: CASSLRTGGGNYGYTF. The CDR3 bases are TGTGCCAGCAGCCTAAGGACAGGGGGCGGTAACTATGGCTACACCTTC.

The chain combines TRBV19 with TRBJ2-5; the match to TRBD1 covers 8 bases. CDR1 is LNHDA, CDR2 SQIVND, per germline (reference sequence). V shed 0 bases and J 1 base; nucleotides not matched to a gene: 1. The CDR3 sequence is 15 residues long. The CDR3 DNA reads TGTGCCAGTAGTATAGACGGACAGGGCCAAGAGACCCAGTACTTC. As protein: CASSIDGQGQETQYF.

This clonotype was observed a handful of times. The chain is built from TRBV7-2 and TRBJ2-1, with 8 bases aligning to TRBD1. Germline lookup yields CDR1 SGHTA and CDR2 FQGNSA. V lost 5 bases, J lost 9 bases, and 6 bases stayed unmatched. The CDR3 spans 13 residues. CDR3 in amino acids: CASSPRQGSEQFF. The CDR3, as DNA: TGTGCCAGCAGCCCGCGACAGGGGAGTGAGCAGTTCTTC.

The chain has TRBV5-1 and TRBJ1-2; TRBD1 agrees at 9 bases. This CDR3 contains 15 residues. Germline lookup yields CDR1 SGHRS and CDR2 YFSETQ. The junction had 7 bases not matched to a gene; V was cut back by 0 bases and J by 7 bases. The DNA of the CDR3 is TGCGCCAGCAGCTTGGCGGGACAGGGAAACGGTGGCTACACCTTC. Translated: CASSLAGQGNGGYTF.

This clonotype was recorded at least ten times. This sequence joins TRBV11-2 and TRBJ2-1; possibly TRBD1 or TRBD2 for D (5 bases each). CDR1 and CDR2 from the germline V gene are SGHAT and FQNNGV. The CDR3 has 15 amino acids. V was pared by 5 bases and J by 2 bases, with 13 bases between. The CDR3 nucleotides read TGTGCCAGCAGCGACTATGGGGGTACCTACAATGAGCAGTTCTTC. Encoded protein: CASSDYGGTYNEQFF.

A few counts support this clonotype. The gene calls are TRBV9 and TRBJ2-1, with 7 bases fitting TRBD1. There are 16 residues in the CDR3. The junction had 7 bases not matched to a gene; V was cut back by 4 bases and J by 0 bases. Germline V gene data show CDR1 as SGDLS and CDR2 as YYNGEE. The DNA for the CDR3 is TGTGCCAGCAGCCTTCCGGACAGGAGCTCCTACAATGAGCAGTTCTTC. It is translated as CASSLPDRSSYNEQFF.

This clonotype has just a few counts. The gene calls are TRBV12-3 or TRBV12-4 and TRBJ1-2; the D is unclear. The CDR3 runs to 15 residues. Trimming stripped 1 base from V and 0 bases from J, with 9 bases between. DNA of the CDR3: TGTGCCAGCAGTTTAGTCCGGGGAGCTAACTATGGCTACACCTTC. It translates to CASSLVRGANYGYTF.

The CDR3 loop is CASSLAGSDTGELFF. The CDR3 region has the DNA TGTGCCAGCAGCTTGGCGGGGAGTGACACCGGGGAGCTGTTTTTT. This rearrangement joins TRBV5-5 to TRBJ2-2, with D tentatively TRBD2 (5 bases). CDR3 length: 15 amino acids. Germline CDR1 SGHKS, CDR2 YYEKEE (reference sequence). With 0 bases removed from V and 3 bases from J, the gap between germline ends came to 9 bases.

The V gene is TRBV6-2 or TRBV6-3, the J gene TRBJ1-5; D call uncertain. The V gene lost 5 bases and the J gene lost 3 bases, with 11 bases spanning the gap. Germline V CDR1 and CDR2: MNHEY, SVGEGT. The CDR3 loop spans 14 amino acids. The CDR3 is CASSPPRYNQPQHF. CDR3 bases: TGTGCCAGCAGTCCTCCCCGTTACAATCAGCCCCAGCATTTT.

Here the CDR3 DNA reads TGTGCCAGCAGTTTAAGCGGGGGGGCCAGGGAGCTGTTTTTT. This sequence encodes CASSLSGGARELFF. The J gene is TRBJ2-2, the V gene TRBV12-3 or TRBV12-4, with TRBD2 matching 10 bases. CDR3 length: 14 amino acids. The trim removed 2 bases at V and 9 bases at J, leaving 3 bases unmatched.

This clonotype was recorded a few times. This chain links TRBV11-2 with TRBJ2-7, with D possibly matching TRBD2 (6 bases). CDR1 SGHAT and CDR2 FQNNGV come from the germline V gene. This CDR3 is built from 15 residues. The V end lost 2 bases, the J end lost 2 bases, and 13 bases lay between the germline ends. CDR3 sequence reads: CASSLSRGSTYEQYV. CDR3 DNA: TGTGCCAGCAGCTTATCGCGGGGATCGACCTACGAGCAGTACGTC.

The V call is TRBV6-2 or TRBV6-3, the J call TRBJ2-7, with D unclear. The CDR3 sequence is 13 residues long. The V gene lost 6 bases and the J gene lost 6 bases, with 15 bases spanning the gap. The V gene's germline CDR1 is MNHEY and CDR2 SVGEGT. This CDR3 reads CASSDIGEREQYF. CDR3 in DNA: TGTGCCAGCAGCGATATTGGAGAACGCGAGCAGTACTTC.

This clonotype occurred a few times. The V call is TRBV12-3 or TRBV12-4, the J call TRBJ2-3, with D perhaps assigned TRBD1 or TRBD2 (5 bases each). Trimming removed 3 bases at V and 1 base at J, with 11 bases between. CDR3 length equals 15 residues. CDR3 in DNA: TGTGCCAGCAGTTTCGGGGAAGGGGGCACAGATACGCAGTATTTT. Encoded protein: CASSFGEGGTDTQYF.

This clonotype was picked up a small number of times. CDR3 sequence (DNA): TGTGCCAGCAGTTACGGGCAGGGAGTAGGGGAGCAGTACTTC. Translated, it gives CASSYGQGVGEQYF. The chain couples TRBV6-5 to TRBJ2-7; either TRBD1 or TRBD2 may supply D (5 bases each). The V gene's germline CDR1 is MNHEY and CDR2 SVGAGI. V lost 2 bases to trimming and J lost 7 bases, with 15 bases between them. The length of the CDR3 is 14 residues.

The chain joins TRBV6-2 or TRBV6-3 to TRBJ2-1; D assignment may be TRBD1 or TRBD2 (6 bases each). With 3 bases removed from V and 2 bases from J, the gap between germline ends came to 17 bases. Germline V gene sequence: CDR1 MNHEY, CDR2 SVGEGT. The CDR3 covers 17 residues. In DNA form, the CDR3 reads TGTGCCAGCAGTTATCCCGCCGGGGGCTTACCCTACAATGAGCAGTTCTTC. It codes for CASSYPAGGLPYNEQFF.

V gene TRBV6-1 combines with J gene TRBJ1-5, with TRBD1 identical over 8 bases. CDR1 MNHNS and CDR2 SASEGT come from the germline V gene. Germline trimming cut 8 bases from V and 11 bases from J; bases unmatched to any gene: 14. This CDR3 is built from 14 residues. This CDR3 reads CASGQGPSVRAQHF. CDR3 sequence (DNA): TGTGCCAGCGGACAGGGACCGTCAGTCAGGGCCCAGCATTTT.

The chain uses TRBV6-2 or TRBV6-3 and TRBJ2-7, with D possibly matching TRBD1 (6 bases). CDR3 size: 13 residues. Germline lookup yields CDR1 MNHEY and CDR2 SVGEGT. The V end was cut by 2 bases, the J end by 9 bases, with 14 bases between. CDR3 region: CASSYGDRRTQYV. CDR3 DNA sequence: TGTGCCAGCAGTTACGGAGACAGGAGAACGCAGTACGTC.

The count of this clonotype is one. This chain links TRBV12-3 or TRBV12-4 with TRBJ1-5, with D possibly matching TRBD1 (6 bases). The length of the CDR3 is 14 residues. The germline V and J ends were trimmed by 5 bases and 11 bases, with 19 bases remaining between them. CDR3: CASSPGAASSAQHF. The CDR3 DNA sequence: TGTGCCAGCAGTCCGGGGGCAGCCAGTTCGGCCCAGCATTTT.

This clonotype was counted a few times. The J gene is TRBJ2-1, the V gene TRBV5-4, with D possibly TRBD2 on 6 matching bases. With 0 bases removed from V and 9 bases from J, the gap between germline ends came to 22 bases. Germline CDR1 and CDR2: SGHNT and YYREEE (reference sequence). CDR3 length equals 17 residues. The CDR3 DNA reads TGTGCCAGCAGCTTGGCGGAGGGGCTGCTAAGGATTGGTGAGCAGTTCTTC. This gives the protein CASSLAEGLLRIGEQFF.

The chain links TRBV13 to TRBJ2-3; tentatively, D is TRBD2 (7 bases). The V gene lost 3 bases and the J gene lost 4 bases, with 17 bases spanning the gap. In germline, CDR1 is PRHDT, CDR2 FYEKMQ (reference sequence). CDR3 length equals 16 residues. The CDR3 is CASSLTRGGLPDTQYF. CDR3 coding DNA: TGTGCCAGCAGCTTGACGAGGGGGGGTCTCCCAGATACGCAGTATTTT.

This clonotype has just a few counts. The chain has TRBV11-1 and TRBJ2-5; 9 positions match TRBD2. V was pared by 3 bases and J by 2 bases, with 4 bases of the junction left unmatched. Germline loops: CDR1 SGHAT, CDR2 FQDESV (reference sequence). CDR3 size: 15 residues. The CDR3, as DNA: TGTGCCAGCAGCTTGGCGACTAGCGGTCAAGAGACCCAGTACTTC. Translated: CASSLATSGQETQYF.

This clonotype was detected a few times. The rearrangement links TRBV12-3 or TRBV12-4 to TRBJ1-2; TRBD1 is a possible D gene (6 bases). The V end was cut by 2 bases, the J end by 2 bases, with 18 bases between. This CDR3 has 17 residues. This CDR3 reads CASSLFSPDSPNYGYTF. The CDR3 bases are TGTGCCAGCAGTTTATTTAGTCCGGACAGTCCCAACTATGGCTACACCTTC.